The clone carrying this TCR beta chain has a single count. The protocol was immunoSEQ multiplex PCR, while the TCRdb copy is restricted to in-frame clones and leaves out a portion. Of hundreds of thousands of clones listed, 70% to 90% are singletons. This record belongs to a study of shared T cell receptors in the human thymus. The V gene end was trimmed by 5 bases and the J gene end by 4 bases; junction bases not matched to a gene: 5. The germline V gene has CDR1 MNHEY and CDR2 SVGAGI. CDR3 length: 15 amino acids. These same records also appear under a second study, on human thymus T cells. That study adds: Corrective heart surgery yielded the resections from which the thymus tissue came. What related research reported was that thymic repertoires overlapped highly among unrelated individuals.

Sequencing used thymocytes. This TCR was recovered from a boy less than two years old with a congenital heart defect. The chain couples TRBV6-5 to TRBJ1-2, with 12 bases matching TRBD1. The CDR3 spells CASSPGTGGAYGYTF. The CDR3 DNA follows: TGTGCCAGCAGTCCCGGGACAGGGGGCGCCTATGGCTACACCTTC.